These 5 T cell receptor beta chains came from one sample sequenced in a study of blood T cell repertoires in COVID-19. Some clones are missing from TCRdb's copy, which holds only in-frame ones; the method was immunoSEQ multiplex PCR. Of about 270,000 clones in the sample, 88% were seen once. The source material was PBMCs or T cells enriched from blood (not recorded which). The receptor set was obtained from a woman between 45 and 60 years old who had recovered from COVID-19.

V usage is TRBV7-2 and J usage is TRBJ1-5, with 9 bases aligning to TRBD1. CDR3 length: 17 residues. With 5 bases clipped from V and 3 bases from J, the junction kept 11 bases outside the gene matches. Germline CDR1 SGHTA, CDR2 FQGNSA. The CDR3 sequence: CASSDNTGGAYNQPQHF. The CDR3 DNA follows: TGTGCCAGCAGCGATAATACAGGGGGCGCTTACAATCAGCCCCAGCATTTT.

This clone has only a few counts. The CDR3 bases are TGTGCCAGCAGTTCAAGGGGGCCCAGCTCCTACAATGAGCAGTTCTTC. Its translation: CASSSRGPSSYNEQFF. This sequence joins TRBV27 and TRBJ2-1, with 7 positions matching TRBD1. CDR1 MNHEY and CDR2 SMNVEV come from the germline V gene (reference sequence). Trimming took 4 bases from V and 0 from J; bases not matched to a gene: 6. There are 16 residues in the CDR3.

The chain is built from TRBV3-1 (or the pseudogene TRBV3-2) and TRBJ1-3, with a tentative D call TRBD1 (5 bases). The CDR3 is 13 residues long. Germline CDR1 reads LGHDT; CDR2 reads YNNKEL (reference sequence). V dropped 7 bases and J dropped 3 bases, with 10 bases sitting between them. The CDR3 nucleotides are TGTGCCAGCACCACGGACATTGGAAACACCATATATTTT. This codes for CASTTDIGNTIYF.

This chain connects TRBV7-2 to TRBJ2-3, with a weak D call TRBD1 (5 bases). CDR1 is SGHTA, CDR2 FQGNSA, per germline. The CDR3 covers 16 residues. Deletions cut 5 bases from V and 2 bases from J, with 17 bases between. CDR3 sequence: CASSQKQVLPTDTQYF. The CDR3 DNA reads as TGTGCCAGCAGCCAGAAACAGGTCCTTCCCACAGATACGCAGTATTTT.

The chain couples TRBV6-6 to TRBJ2-7; unclear D gene. V was trimmed by 0 bases and J by 2 bases, leaving 11 bases between them. CDR3 length: 15 amino acids. The V gene's germline CDR1 is MNHNY and CDR2 SVGAGI (reference sequence). Here the CDR3 reads CASSYSTADTYEQYF. The CDR3 nucleotides are TGTGCCAGCAGTTACTCGACGGCGGATACCTACGAGCAGTACTTC.